A single T cell receptor beta chain is shown here with its context. The data were obtained in a study of blood T cell repertoires in COVID-19. The CDR3 length is 16 residues. Germline-derived CDR1 and CDR2 are SNHLY and FYNNEI. Trimming left V 10 bases short and J 3 bases short, with 25 bases between. Original processing methods: Estimation of nucleated cell counts was performed using reference gene primer amplification. Sequencing was performed with immunoSEQ multiplex PCR; in TCRdb, only in-frame clones are kept and a portion is missing. V, J and clone size were drawn from that table, and D and trimming were deduced from the DNA. Altogether around 170,000 clones are present, less than 90% being singletons, with the ten largest covering around 6.5%.

Sequenced sample: peripheral blood. This clonotype was sampled from a woman in her thirties or forties with acute or convalescent COVID-19. The V and J genes are TRBV2 and TRBJ2-7, with D possibly TRBD1 on 6 matching bases. The CDR3: CATHRVDRRKLYEQYF. CDR3 DNA sequence: TGTGCCACGCACAGGGTAGATCGCCGCAAACTCTACGAGCAGTACTTC.